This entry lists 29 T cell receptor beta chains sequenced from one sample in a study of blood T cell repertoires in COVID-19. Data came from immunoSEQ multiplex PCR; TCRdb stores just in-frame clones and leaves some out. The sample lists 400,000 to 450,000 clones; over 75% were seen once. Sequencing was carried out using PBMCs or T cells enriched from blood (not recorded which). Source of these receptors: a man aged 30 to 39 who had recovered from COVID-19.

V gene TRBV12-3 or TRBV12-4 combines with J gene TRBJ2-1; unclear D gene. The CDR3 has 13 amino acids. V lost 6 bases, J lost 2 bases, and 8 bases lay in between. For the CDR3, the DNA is TGTGCCAGCAGCACACCCACCTACAATGAGCAGTTCTTC. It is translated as CASSTPTYNEQFF.

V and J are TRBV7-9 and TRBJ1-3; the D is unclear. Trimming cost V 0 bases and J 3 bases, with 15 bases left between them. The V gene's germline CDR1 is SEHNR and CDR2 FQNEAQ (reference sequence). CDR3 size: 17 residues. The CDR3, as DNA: TGTGCCAGCAGCTTAGCGCGGGGTACCCTCCTTGGAAACACCATATATTTT. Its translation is CASSLARGTLLGNTIYF.

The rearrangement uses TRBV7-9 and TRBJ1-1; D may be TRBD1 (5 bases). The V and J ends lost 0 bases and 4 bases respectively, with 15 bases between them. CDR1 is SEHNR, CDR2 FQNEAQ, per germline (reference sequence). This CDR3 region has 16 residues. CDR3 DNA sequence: TGTGCCAGCAGCTTAGCTCCGGGGGAGACGGGCACTGAAGCTTTCTTT. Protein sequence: CASSLAPGETGTEAFF.

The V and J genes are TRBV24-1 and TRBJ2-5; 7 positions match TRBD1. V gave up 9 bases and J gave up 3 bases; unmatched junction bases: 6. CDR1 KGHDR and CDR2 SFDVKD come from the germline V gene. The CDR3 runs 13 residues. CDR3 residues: CATSGDSEETQYF. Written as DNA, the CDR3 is TGTGCCACCTCAGGGGACAGTGAAGAGACCCAGTACTTC.

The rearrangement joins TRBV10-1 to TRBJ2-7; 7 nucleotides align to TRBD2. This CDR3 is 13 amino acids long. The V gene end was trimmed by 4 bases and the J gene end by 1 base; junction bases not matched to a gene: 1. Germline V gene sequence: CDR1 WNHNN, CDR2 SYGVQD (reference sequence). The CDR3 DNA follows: TGCGCCAGCAGTGTTAGCGGGTCCTACGAGCAGTACTTC. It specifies CASSVSGSYEQYF.

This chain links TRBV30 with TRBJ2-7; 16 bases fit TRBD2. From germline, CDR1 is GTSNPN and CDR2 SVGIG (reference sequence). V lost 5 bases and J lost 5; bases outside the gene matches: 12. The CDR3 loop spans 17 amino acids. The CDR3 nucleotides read TGTGCCTGGGAACGGGGACTAGCGGGAGGGCCCGGGGACGAGCAGTACTTC. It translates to CAWERGLAGGPGDEQYF.

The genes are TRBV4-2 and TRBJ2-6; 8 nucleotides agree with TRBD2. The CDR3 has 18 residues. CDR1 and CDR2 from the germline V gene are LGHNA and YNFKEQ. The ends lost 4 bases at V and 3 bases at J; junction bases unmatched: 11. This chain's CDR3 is CASSPREGKAFGANVLTF. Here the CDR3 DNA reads TGTGCCAGCAGCCCCCGGGAGGGAAAGGCGTTTGGGGCCAACGTCCTGACTTTC.

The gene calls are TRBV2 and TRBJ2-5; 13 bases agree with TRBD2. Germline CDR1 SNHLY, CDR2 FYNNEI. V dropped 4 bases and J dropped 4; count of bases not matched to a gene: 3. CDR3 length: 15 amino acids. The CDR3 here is CASSGTSGRGETQYF. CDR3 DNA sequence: TGTGCCAGCAGTGGGACTAGCGGGAGAGGAGAGACCCAGTACTTC.

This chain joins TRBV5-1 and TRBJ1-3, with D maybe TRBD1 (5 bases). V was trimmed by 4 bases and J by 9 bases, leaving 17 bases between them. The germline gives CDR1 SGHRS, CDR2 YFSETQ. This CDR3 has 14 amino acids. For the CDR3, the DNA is TGCGCCAGCAGCCCCTCAACGGGGGATGGCACCATATATTTT. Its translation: CASSPSTGDGTIYF.

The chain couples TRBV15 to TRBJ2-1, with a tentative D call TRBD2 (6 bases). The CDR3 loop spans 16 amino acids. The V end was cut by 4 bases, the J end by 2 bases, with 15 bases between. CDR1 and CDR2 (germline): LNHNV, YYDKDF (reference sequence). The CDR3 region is CATSTPASATYNEQFF. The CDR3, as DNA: TGTGCCACCAGCACCCCAGCTAGCGCAACCTACAATGAGCAGTTCTTC.

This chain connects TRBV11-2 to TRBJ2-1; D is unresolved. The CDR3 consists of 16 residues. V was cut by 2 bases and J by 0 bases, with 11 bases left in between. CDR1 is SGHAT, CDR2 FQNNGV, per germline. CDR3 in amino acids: CASSLKSQTSYNEQFF. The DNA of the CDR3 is TGTGCCAGCAGCTTAAAGTCACAGACCTCCTACAATGAGCAGTTCTTC.

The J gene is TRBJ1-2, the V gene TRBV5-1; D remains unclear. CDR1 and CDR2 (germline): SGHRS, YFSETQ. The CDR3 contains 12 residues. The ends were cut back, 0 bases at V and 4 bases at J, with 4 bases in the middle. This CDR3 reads CASSLDSYGYTF. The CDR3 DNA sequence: TGCGCCAGCAGCTTGGACAGCTATGGCTACACCTTC.

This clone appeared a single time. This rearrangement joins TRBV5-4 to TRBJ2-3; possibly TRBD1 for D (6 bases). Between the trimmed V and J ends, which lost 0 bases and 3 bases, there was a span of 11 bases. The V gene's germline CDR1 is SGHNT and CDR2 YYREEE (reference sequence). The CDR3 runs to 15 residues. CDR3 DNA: TGTGCCAGCAGCTTGGCTAGGGGGTCGACAGATACGCAGTATTTT. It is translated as CASSLARGSTDTQYF.

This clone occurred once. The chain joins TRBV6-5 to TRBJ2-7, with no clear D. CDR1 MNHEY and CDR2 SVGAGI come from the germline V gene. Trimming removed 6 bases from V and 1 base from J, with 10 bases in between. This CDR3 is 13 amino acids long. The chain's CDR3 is CASRKTGSYEQYF. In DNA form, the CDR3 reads TGTGCCAGCAGAAAGACTGGTTCCTACGAGCAGTACTTC.

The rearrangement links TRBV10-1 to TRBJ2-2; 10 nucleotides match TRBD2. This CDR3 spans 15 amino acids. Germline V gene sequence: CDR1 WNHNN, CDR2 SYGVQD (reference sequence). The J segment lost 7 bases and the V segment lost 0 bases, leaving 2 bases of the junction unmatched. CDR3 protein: CASSESSGRHGELFF. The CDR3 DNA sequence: TGCGCCAGCAGTGAGTCTAGCGGGAGGCACGGGGAGCTGTTTTTT.

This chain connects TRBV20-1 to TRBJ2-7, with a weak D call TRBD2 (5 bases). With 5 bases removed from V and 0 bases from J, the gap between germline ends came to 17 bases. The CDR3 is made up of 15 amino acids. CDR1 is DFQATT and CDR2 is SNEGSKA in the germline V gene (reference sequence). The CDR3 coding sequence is TGCAGTGCTGGTGGAGCTTCTAGCTTCTCCTACGAGCAGTACTTC. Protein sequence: CSAGGASSFSYEQYF.

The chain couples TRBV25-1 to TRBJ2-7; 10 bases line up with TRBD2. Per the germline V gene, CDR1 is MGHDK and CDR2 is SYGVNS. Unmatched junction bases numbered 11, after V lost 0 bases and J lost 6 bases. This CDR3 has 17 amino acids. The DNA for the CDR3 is TGTGCCAGCAGTGAATACTCGAGGGCTAGCGGGAGAGTCGAGCAGTACTTC. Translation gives CASSEYSRASGRVEQYF.

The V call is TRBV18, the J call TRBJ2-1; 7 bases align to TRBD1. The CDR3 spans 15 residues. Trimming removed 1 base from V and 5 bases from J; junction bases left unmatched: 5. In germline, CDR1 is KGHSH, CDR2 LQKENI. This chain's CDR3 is CASSPRKGANNEQFF. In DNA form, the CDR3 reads TGTGCCAGCTCACCACGGAAGGGGGCGAACAATGAGCAGTTCTTC.

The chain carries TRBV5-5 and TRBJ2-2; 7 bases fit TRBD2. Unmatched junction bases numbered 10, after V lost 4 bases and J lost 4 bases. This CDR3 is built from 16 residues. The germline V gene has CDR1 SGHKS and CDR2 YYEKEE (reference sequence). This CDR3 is CASSPRREYGTGELFF. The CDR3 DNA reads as TGTGCCAGCAGCCCCCGGCGGGAGTACGGCACCGGGGAGCTGTTTTTT.

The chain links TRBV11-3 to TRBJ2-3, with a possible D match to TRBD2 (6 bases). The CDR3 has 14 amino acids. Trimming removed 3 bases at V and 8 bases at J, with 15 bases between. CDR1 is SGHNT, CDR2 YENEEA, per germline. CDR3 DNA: TGTGCCAGCAGCTTTCAAGGCGGGGCCGGTACGCAGTATTTT. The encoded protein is CASSFQGGAGTQYF. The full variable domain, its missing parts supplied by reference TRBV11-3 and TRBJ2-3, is EAGVVQSPRYKIIEKKQPVAFWCNPISGHNTLYWYLQNLGQGPELLIRYENEEAVDDSQLPKDRFSAERLKGVDSTLKIQPAELGDSAVYLCASSFQGGAGTQYFGPGTRLTVL.

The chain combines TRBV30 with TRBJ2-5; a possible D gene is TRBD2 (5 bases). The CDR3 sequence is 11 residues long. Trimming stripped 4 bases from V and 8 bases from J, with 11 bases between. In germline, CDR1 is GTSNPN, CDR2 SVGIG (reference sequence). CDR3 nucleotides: TGTGCCTGGATGACCGGGGAAACCCAGTACTTC. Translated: CAWMTGETQYF.

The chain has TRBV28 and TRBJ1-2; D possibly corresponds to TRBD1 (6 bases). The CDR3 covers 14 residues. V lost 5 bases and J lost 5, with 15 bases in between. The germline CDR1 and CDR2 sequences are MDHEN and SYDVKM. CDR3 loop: CASSTGQNTYGYTF. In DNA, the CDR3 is TGTGCCAGCAGTACGGGACAAAACACGTATGGCTACACCTTC.

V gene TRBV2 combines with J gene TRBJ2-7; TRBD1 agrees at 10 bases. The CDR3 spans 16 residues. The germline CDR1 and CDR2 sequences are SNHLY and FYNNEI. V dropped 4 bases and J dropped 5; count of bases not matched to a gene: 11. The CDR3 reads CASSGTRDRGLHEQYF. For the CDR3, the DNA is TGTGCCAGCAGTGGGACCCGGGACAGGGGTCTCCACGAGCAGTACTTC.

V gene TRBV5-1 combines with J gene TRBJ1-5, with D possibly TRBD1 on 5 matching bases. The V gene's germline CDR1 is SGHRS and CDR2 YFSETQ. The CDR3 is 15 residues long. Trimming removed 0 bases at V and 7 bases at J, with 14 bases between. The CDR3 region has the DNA TGCGCCAGCAGCTTGGACAGGAGCGCGAGGCAGCCCCAGCATTTT. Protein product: CASSLDRSARQPQHF.

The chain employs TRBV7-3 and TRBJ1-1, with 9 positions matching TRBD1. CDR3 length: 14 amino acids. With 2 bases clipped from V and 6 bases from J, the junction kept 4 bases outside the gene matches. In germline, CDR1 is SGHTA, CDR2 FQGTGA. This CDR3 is CASSLDRGTAEAFF. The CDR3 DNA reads TGTGCCAGCAGCTTAGACAGGGGGACGGCTGAAGCTTTCTTT.

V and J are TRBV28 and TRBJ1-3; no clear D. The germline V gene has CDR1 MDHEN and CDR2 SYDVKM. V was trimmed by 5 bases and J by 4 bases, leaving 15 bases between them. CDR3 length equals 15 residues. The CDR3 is CASSAGSLQGNTIYF. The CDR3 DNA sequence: TGTGCCAGCAGTGCCGGGAGCCTTCAAGGAAACACCATATATTTT.

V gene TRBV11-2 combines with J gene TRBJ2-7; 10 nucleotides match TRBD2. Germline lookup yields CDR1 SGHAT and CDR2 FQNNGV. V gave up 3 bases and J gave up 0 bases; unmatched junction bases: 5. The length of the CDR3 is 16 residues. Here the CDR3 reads CASSFGGTSVSYEQYF. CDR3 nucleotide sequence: TGTGCCAGCAGCTTTGGGGGGACTAGCGTCTCCTACGAGCAGTACTTC.

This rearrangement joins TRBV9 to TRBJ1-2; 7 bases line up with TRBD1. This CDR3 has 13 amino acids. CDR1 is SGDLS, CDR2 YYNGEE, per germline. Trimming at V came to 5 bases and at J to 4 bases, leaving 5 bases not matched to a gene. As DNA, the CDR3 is TGTGCCAGCAGTGCGAGACAGGGCTATGGCTACACCTTC. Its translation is CASSARQGYGYTF.

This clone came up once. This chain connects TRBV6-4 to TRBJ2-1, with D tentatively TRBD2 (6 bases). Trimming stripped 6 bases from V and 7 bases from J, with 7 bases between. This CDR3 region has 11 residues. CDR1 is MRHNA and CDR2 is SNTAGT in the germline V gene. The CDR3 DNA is TGTGCCAGCAGGGGGGGTAATGAGCAGTTCTTC. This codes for CASRGGNEQFF.